What follows are 17 T cell receptor beta chains derived from one specimen sequenced in a study of brain T cells in children with intractable seizures. Clones were read by immunoSEQ multiplex PCR, and TCRdb kept only the in-frame ones, dropping some. The sample includes around 80,000 clones, approximately 89% of them seen just once. Sample: peripheral blood, taken at surgery. The receptors were sampled from a girl aged 2-10 years with Rasmussen encephalitis and intractable seizures.

J is TRBJ1-6 and V is TRBV6-1; D is perhaps TRBD1 (5 bases). The CDR3 sequence is 16 residues long. Germline V gene sequence: CDR1 MNHNS, CDR2 SASEGT. Trimming stripped 3 bases from V and 7 bases from J, with 16 bases between. CDR3 nucleotide sequence: TGTGCCAGCAGTGAGATCGTGGCAGGGAGCAATTCACCCCTCCACTTT. It specifies CASSEIVAGSNSPLHF.

The gene calls are TRBV19 and TRBJ2-1, with 14 bases aligning to TRBD2. Trimming removed 4 bases from V and 7 bases from J; junction bases left unmatched: 12. Germline CDR1 reads LNHDA; CDR2 reads SQIVND (reference sequence). The CDR3 length is 18 residues. The CDR3 nucleotides are TGTGCCAGTAGTAAGTCACGATTGGGACTAGCGGGAGAAAATGAGCAGTTCTTC. This encodes CASSKSRLGLAGENEQFF.

This clone was observed once. The rearrangement uses TRBV10-3 and TRBJ1-2; D may be TRBD1 (5 bases). The V end lost 4 bases, the J end lost 2 bases, and 5 bases lay between the germline ends. The CDR3 consists of 12 residues. Per the germline V gene, CDR1 is ENHRY and CDR2 is SYGVKD. CDR3 DNA sequence: TGTGCCATCAGTGGGGACAACTATGGCTACACCTTC. Its translation: CAISGDNYGYTF.

Here the CDR3 DNA reads TGTGCCTGTGCGGTGGGCGCGAACACTGAAGCTTTCTTT. As protein: CACAVGANTEAFF. This rearrangement joins TRBV6-5 to TRBJ1-1, with D unresolved. Germline CDR1 and CDR2: MNHEY and SVGAGI. The CDR3 loop spans 13 amino acids. Trimming cost V 11 bases and J 1 base, with 14 bases left between them.

This clone was detected only a few times. The chain's CDR3 is CASMGSSYEQYF. CDR3 DNA sequence: TGCGCCAGCATGGGGAGCTCCTACGAGCAGTACTTC. This sequence joins TRBV5-1 and TRBJ2-7, with D possibly being TRBD2 (5 bases). The CDR3 sequence is 12 residues long. Germline CDR1 reads SGHRS; CDR2 reads YFSETQ. Trimming left V 6 bases short and J 0 bases short, with 7 bases between. The variable domain in full, completed from reference TRBV5-1 and TRBJ2-7, reads KAGVTQTPRYLIKTRGQQVTLSCSPISGHRSVSWYQQTPGQGLQFLFEYFSETQRNKGNFPGRFSGRQFSNSRSEMNVSTLELGDSALYLCASMGSSYEQYFGPGTRLTVT.

This clone has just a few counts. The chain couples TRBV27 to TRBJ2-7, with D possibly matching TRBD1 (6 bases). Germline CDR1 reads MNHEY; CDR2 reads SMNVEV (reference sequence). This CDR3 spans 14 amino acids. The V and J ends lost 6 bases and 3 bases respectively, with 15 bases between them. The CDR3 coding sequence is TGTGCCAGCAGACCCAGGGGTAATGGCTACGAGCAGTACTTC. Amino acids: CASRPRGNGYEQYF.

This CDR3 reads CASSWTYPIPDTQYF. The CDR3 nucleotides read TGTGCCAGCAGTTGGACTTATCCGATTCCAGATACGCAGTATTTT. The chain combines TRBV7-9 with TRBJ2-3, with D tentatively TRBD2 (5 bases). The CDR3 consists of 15 residues. V gave up 6 bases and J gave up 4 bases, with 17 bases separating them. The germline V gene encodes CDR1 SEHNR and CDR2 FQNEAQ (reference sequence).

This clone was counted a few times. The chain employs TRBV2 and TRBJ1-2; D remains unclear. The CDR3 extends over 11 amino acids. V was pared by 8 bases and J by 8 bases, with 12 bases between. In germline, CDR1 is SNHLY, CDR2 FYNNEI. The CDR3 reads CASLRGWGYTF. CDR3 DNA: TGTGCCAGCCTACGGGGATGGGGCTACACCTTC. Using reference TRBV2 and TRBJ1-2 for the parts outside the CDR3, the full variable domain is EPEVTQTPSHQVTQMGQEVILRCVPISNHLYFYWYRQILGQKVEFLVSFYNNEISEKSEIFDDQFSVERPDGSNFTLKIRSTKLEDSAMYFCASLRGWGYTFGSGTRLTVV.

The V and J genes are TRBV3-1 (or the pseudogene TRBV3-2) and TRBJ2-1; D uncertain. Germline-derived CDR1 and CDR2 are LGHDT and YNNKEL (reference sequence). There are 15 residues in the CDR3. V lost 0 bases, J lost 9 bases, and 15 bases lay in between. The CDR3, as DNA: TGTGCCAGCAGCCAAGATGTCGCTAGTGGGCGTGAGCAGTTCTTC. Amino acid sequence: CASSQDVASGREQFF.

There are a few counts of this clone. The chain combines TRBV11-2 with TRBJ1-6, with a weak D call TRBD1 (5 bases). V dropped 1 base and J dropped 10 bases, with 11 bases sitting between them. Germline V CDR1 and CDR2: SGHAT, FQNNGV. The CDR3 has 14 amino acids. CDR3 DNA: TGTGCCAGCAGCTTAGGAGACAGAGACTCACCCCTCCACTTT. Protein product: CASSLGDRDSPLHF.

The genes are TRBV5-1 and TRBJ2-3; 9 nucleotides match TRBD2. Germline V CDR1 and CDR2: SGHRS, YFSETQ. Losses at the gene ends were 4 bases for V and 3 bases for J; bases not matched to a gene: 3. The length of the CDR3 is 14 residues. The CDR3 is CASSTAGGTDTQYF. As DNA, the CDR3 is TGCGCCAGCAGCACAGCGGGAGGTACAGATACGCAGTATTTT.

The rearrangement uses TRBV11-3 and TRBJ2-5, with 9 positions matching TRBD2. The germline V gene has CDR1 SGHNT and CDR2 YENEEA. V was clipped by 3 bases and J by 5 bases; unmatched bases: 7. The length of the CDR3 is 15 residues. DNA for the CDR3: TGTGCCAGCAGCTTCCCGGGACTAGCCTTTGAGACCCAGTACTTC. Its translation is CASSFPGLAFETQYF.

The chain links TRBV5-1 to TRBJ2-5; 11 bases are shared with TRBD2. The CDR3 is made up of 16 amino acids. Trimming cost V 7 bases and J 0 bases; bases outside gene matches: 8. The germline gives CDR1 SGHRS, CDR2 YFSETQ. The CDR3 nucleotides read TGCGCCAGCCGCGGGACTAGCGGTTTGTACCAAGAGACCCAGTACTTC. It yields the protein CASRGTSGLYQETQYF.

The rearrangement links TRBV15 to TRBJ2-7, with TRBD2 identical over 11 bases. V dropped 1 base and J dropped 3; count of bases not matched to a gene: 2. This CDR3 is built from 15 residues. The germline V gene encodes CDR1 LNHNV and CDR2 YYDKDF (reference sequence). The CDR3 reads CATSRASGGNYEQYF. CDR3 nucleotide sequence: TGTGCCACCAGCAGAGCTAGCGGGGGGAACTACGAGCAGTACTTC. Looking up the rest from reference TRBV15 and TRBJ2-7 gives the full variable domain: DAMVIQNPRYQVTQFGKPVTLSCSQTLNHNVMYWYQQKSSQAPKLLFHYYDKDFNNEADTPDNFQSRRPNTSFCFLDIRSPGLGDTAMYLCATSRASGGNYEQYFGPGTRLTVT.

The J gene is TRBJ2-7, the V gene TRBV4-2; no firm D call. This CDR3 is 14 amino acids long. Germline CDR1 LGHNA, CDR2 YNFKEQ. V was trimmed by 3 bases and J by 6 bases, leaving 15 bases between them. CDR3 protein: CASSQSDSRVEQYF. The CDR3 nucleotides read TGTGCCAGCAGCCAGTCAGATTCTAGGGTCGAGCAGTACTTC.

The chain combines TRBV7-9 with TRBJ1-2; 7 bases are a match to TRBD1. Looked up from germline, CDR1 is SEHNR and CDR2 is FQNEAQ (reference sequence). V dropped 0 bases and J dropped 0; count of bases not matched to a gene: 4. The CDR3 spans 16 residues. CDR3 sequence reads: CASSLAGTEANYGYTF. The CDR3, as DNA: TGTGCCAGCAGCTTAGCTGGGACAGAGGCTAACTATGGCTACACCTTC.

The V and J genes are TRBV27 and TRBJ1-4; 9 bases match TRBD1. Germline values: CDR1 MNHEY, CDR2 SMNVEV (reference sequence). V shed 5 bases and J 8 bases; nucleotides not matched to a gene: 6. The CDR3 has 14 amino acids. The CDR3 region has the DNA TGTGCCAGCAGTCGGACAGGGGTTGGGGAAAAACTGTTTTTT. As protein: CASSRTGVGEKLFF.